This TCR beta chain appears in the sequencing data of a study of blood T cells in healthy people across ages. Combining a sample-barcoded 5' primer with a J-beta primer mix, a second PCR ran for about 7 to 12 cycles. TCRdb recomputed calls from the 5' RACE reads with MiXCR, one row per CDR3 protein. Among roughly 730,000 distinct CDR3 sequences, around 50% were seen once, and the ten largest hold 20% to 30%. Donors ranged from roughly 6 to 100 years old and were healthy Caucasians in Russia. Each donor had around 9.2 milliliters of peripheral blood drawn. Germline CDR1 and CDR2: LNHDA and SQIVND (reference sequence). Trimming shortened V by 5 bases and J by 6 bases, and 13 bases separated the two germline ends. The CDR3 sequence is 13 residues long.

This rearrangement joins TRBV19 to TRBJ1-2, with unresolved D. Sequencing was performed on blood. The clonotype originates from a man aged 35-49 years in good health. The CDR3 DNA reads TGTGCCAGTAGTGTGGGAACCACGGATGGCTACACCTTC. This gives the protein CASSVGTTDGYTF.